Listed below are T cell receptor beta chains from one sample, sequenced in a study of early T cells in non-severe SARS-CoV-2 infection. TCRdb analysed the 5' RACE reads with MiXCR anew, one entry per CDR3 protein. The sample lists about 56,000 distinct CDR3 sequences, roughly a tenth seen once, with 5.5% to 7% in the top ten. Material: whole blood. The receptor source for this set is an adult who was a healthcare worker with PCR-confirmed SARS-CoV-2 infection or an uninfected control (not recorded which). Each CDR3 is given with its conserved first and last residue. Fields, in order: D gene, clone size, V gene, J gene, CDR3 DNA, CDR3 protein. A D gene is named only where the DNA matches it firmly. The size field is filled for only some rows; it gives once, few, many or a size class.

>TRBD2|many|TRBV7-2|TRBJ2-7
TGTGCCAGCAGCTTAGCGTGGTCCCCTAGCGGGATATACGAGCAGTACTTC
CASSLAWSPSGIYEQYF
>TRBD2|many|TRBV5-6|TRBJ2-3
TGTGCCAGCAGCCCGGGACTAGCGGATAGCACAGATACGCAGTATTTT
CASSPGLADSTDTQYF
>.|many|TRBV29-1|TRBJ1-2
TGCAGCGAATTACGGGTCTCCCAGGGAGGCTACACCTTC
CSELRVSQGGYTF
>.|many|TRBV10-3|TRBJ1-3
TGTGCCATCAGCCCTACAGGGTCTGGAAACACCATATATTTT
CAISPTGSGNTIYF
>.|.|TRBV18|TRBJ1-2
TGTGCCAGCTCACAAACTCAGGGGAACTATGGCTACACCTTC
CASSQTQGNYGYTF
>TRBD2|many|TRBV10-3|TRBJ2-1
TGTGCCATCAGTTCCCCTGGACTAGCGGGGTACAATGAGCAGTTCTTC
CAISSPGLAGYNEQFF
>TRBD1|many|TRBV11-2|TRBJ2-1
TGTGCCAGCAGCTTAGGCGTCGGGACAGCTTCGAATGAGCAGTTCTTC
CASSLGVGTASNEQFF
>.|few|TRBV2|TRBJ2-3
TGTGCCAGCAGTGTGATAGATACGCAGTATTTT
CASSVIDTQYF
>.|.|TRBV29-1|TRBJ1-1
TGCAGCGCAGCTGAATACCGGGACGGTACTGAAGCTTTCTTT
CSAAEYRDGTEAFF
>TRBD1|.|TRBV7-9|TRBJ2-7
TGTGCCAGCAGCCCCCCTGACAGGGTCTACGAGCAGTACTTC
CASSPPDRVYEQYF
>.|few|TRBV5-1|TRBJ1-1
TGCGCCAGCAGCTTGGAAAGCAGCACTGAAGCTTTCTTT
CASSLESSTEAFF
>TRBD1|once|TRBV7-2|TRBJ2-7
TGTGCCAGCAGCTTGACCTTGCCGGGACAGGGGTCAGGAGAGCAGTACTTC
CASSLTLPGQGSGEQYF